Below are 30 T cell receptor beta chains sequenced from a single sample in a study of shared clonotypes between healthy human individuals. Naive CD8 isolation took CD45RO-negative cells positively selected for CCR7 and excluded terminally differentiated effector memory CD45RA+ cells. Method: immunoSEQ multiplex PCR; TCRdb's copy keeps in-frame clones and lacks some. Among around 2.1 million clones, roughly 91% were seen once, and the ten largest hold over 1.5%. The sample consisted of naive CD8+ T cells from PBMCs. The receptors shown here come from a man aged 18 to 29 in good health. Some clones in this sample may be carry-over from other donors' samples.

This sequence joins TRBV5-1 and TRBJ1-1; no definite D call. V was pared by 1 base and J by 1 base, with 17 bases between. CDR3 length: 17 amino acids. Germline V CDR1 and CDR2: SGHRS, YFSETQ. The CDR3 sequence: CASSLFRGRSGNTEAFF. CDR3 DNA sequence: TGCGCCAGCAGCTTGTTCCGGGGTCGGTCGGGGAACACTGAAGCTTTCTTT.

The CDR3 DNA reads TGCGCCAGCAGCCCCCTAGGGGGAGGGCGGCCAGATACGCAGTATTTT. Translation gives CASSPLGGGRPDTQYF. The V gene is TRBV4-3, the J gene TRBJ2-3; maybe TRBD2 (7 bases). The CDR3 has 16 residues. V gave up 4 bases and J gave up 4 bases, with 18 bases separating them. The germline gives CDR1 LGHNA, CDR2 YSLEER.

The rearrangement links TRBV28 to TRBJ2-7; the match to TRBD1 covers 9 bases. CDR1 and CDR2 (germline): MDHEN, SYDVKM. The CDR3 is 15 amino acids. J gave up 4 bases and V 9 bases, and 13 bases lay outside the gene matches. The CDR3 reads CASGGRQGEAYEQYF. CDR3 DNA: TGTGCCAGTGGGGGAAGACAGGGGGAAGCGTACGAGCAGTACTTC. Looking up the rest from reference TRBV28 and TRBJ2-7 gives the full variable domain: DVKVTQSSRYLVKRTGEKVFLECVQDMDHENMFWYRQDPGLGLRLIYFSYDVKMKEKGDIPEGYSVSREKKERFSLILESASTNQTSMYLCASGGRQGEAYEQYFGPGTRLTVT.

This clone was observed a single time. The J gene is TRBJ2-1, the V gene TRBV9; TRBD2 might be the D (6 bases). Deletions cut 6 bases from V and 0 bases from J, with 13 bases between. The CDR3 contains 15 residues. Germline values: CDR1 SGDLS, CDR2 YYNGEE. As DNA, the CDR3 is TGTGCCAGCAACCTCCGGGGGAGCTCCTACAATGAGCAGTTCTTC. It translates to CASNLRGSSYNEQFF.

The chain joins TRBV7-7 to TRBJ2-1; D tentatively reads TRBD1 or TRBD2 (6 bases each). The CDR3 runs to 13 residues. Per the germline V gene, CDR1 is SSHAT and CDR2 is FNYEAQ (reference sequence). Trimming pared 1 base from V and 10 bases from J, leaving 11 bases between. The CDR3 region is CASSLGRGGEQFF. CDR3 nucleotide sequence: TGTGCCAGCAGCTTAGGCAGGGGAGGAGAGCAGTTCTTC.

The chain combines TRBV27 with TRBJ2-7; D is ambiguous. Between the trimmed V and J ends, which lost 8 bases and 6 bases, there was a span of 17 bases. Looked up from germline, CDR1 is MNHEY and CDR2 is SMNVEV (reference sequence). CDR3 length: 13 residues. As DNA, the CDR3 is TGTGCCAGCCAAACCCTCGGCCACTCCGAGCAGTACTTC. It specifies CASQTLGHSEQYF.

This clone was seen only a few times. The J gene is TRBJ2-2, the V gene TRBV6-5; D is unclear. Looked up from germline, CDR1 is MNHEY and CDR2 is SVGAGI. This CDR3 has 14 residues. V shed 6 bases and J shed 2 bases, with 10 bases lying between them. In nucleotides, the CDR3 is TGTGCCAGCAGATGGGAAACCAACACCGGGGAGCTGTTTTTT. Protein: CASRWETNTGELFF.

The rearrangement joins TRBV11-2 to TRBJ2-2; the D is unclear. Trimming cost V 1 base and J 0 bases, with 9 bases left between them. CDR3 length: 16 residues. Germline V lookup: CDR1 SGHAT, CDR2 FQNNGV. The CDR3 spells CASSLGFRANTGELFF. CDR3 DNA sequence: TGTGCCAGCAGCTTAGGATTCCGGGCGAACACCGGGGAGCTGTTTTTT.

CDR3 region: CAWSEGLAGYEQYF. The CDR3 bases are TGTGCCTGGAGTGAAGGACTAGCGGGGTACGAGCAGTACTTC. The chain is built from TRBV30 and TRBJ2-7; 12 bases are shared with TRBD2. With 1 base clipped from V and 4 bases from J, the junction kept 2 bases outside the gene matches. Germline-derived CDR1 and CDR2 are GTSNPN and SVGIG (reference sequence). The CDR3 is 14 amino acids.

The genes are TRBV7-2 and TRBJ2-7; D might be TRBD2 (6 bases). V lost 1 base and J lost 0, with 10 bases in between. Germline CDR1 is SGHTA and CDR2 is FQGNSA. This CDR3 comprises 15 residues. The CDR3 DNA reads TGTGCCAGCAGCTTAGGGACTACCTACTCCTACGAGCAGTACTTC. Protein sequence: CASSLGTTYSYEQYF.

V and J are TRBV25-1 and TRBJ1-2; D is undetermined. V lost 8 bases, J lost 7 bases, and 20 bases lay in between. The germline V gene encodes CDR1 MGHDK and CDR2 SYGVNS. The CDR3 has 14 residues. The CDR3 DNA follows: TGTGCCAGCGGGATCCCTGGGGAGAAGAGTGGCTACACCTTC. It specifies CASGIPGEKSGYTF.

This clone appeared once. The gene calls are TRBV5-1 and TRBJ2-7, with 8 bases aligning to TRBD1. This CDR3 is 17 amino acids long. Per the germline V gene, CDR1 is SGHRS and CDR2 is YFSETQ. V lost 4 bases and J lost 5; bases outside the gene matches: 17. CDR3 DNA sequence: TGCGCCAGCAGCCCGGAGGACAGGGTATATGTGGCGGACGAGCAGTACTTC. It yields the protein CASSPEDRVYVADEQYF.

The gene calls are TRBV4-3 and TRBJ1-3; the D is unclear. Trimming pared 0 bases from V and 4 bases from J, leaving 13 bases between. Per germline, CDR1 LGHNA and CDR2 YSLEER. This CDR3 has 16 residues. CDR3 DNA: TGCGCCAGCAGCCAAGAGGATAGGACGGTAGGAAACACCATATATTTT. Translation: CASSQEDRTVGNTIYF.

J is TRBJ1-1 and V is TRBV13; 7 nucleotides align to TRBD1. The ends lost 7 bases at V and 3 bases at J; junction bases unmatched: 5. Germline CDR1 is PRHDT and CDR2 is FYEKMQ (reference sequence). This CDR3 comprises 13 residues. The CDR3 DNA is TGTGCCAGCACCATGAGGGGGCACACTGAAGCTTTCTTT. Encoded protein: CASTMRGHTEAFF.

The chain recombines TRBV5-1 with TRBJ1-1; tentatively, D is TRBD1 (6 bases). The CDR3 loop spans 19 amino acids. Deletions cut 1 base from V and 6 bases from J, with 28 bases between. Germline V gene lookup returns CDR1 SGHRS and CDR2 YFSETQ. The CDR3 sequence is CASSLHATDRSMGVAEAFF. CDR3 nucleotides: TGCGCCAGCAGCTTGCACGCCACGGACAGAAGCATGGGTGTCGCTGAAGCTTTCTTT.

This chain uses TRBV6-1 with TRBJ1-4, with a tentative D call TRBD1 (5 bases). The germline CDR1 and CDR2 sequences are MNHNS and SASEGT. The CDR3 sequence is 15 residues long. Trimming took 10 bases from V and 0 from J, leaving 15 bases between them. The CDR3 is CATQPRASTNEKLFF. The CDR3 DNA is TGTGCCACCCAACCCAGGGCGTCAACTAATGAAAAACTGTTTTTT.

This sequence joins TRBV13 and TRBJ1-2, with D possibly being TRBD1 (6 bases). Germline-derived CDR1 and CDR2 are PRHDT and FYEKMQ (reference sequence). Between the trimmed V and J ends, which lost 6 bases and 4 bases, there was a span of 15 bases. The CDR3 contains 14 residues. CDR3 sequence: CASSSQTGFYGYTF. DNA for the CDR3: TGTGCCAGCAGTTCCCAGACAGGCTTCTATGGCTACACCTTC.

The rearrangement joins TRBV6-5 to TRBJ2-1; no reliable D call. The CDR3 sequence is 8 residues long. CDR1 is MNHEY, CDR2 SVGAGI, per germline. Trimming took off 7 bases at V and 9 bases at J, with 1 base between the two ends. The CDR3 sequence is CASIEQFF. Written as DNA, the CDR3 is TGTGCCAGCATTGAGCAGTTCTTC.

This clone was recorded only once. The chain recombines TRBV6-6 with TRBJ2-7; 10 bases map to TRBD1. This CDR3 is 14 amino acids long. CDR1 is MNHNY and CDR2 is SVGAGI in the germline V gene (reference sequence). V trimming: 6 bases; J trimming: 1 base; junction bases outside the gene matches: 3. The CDR3 nucleotides read TGTGCCAGCAGCCCGGGACAGGGGTCCTACGAGCAGTACTTC. Translated, it gives CASSPGQGSYEQYF.

The rearrangement links TRBV9 to TRBJ2-7, with D perhaps matching TRBD1 (5 bases). Trimming removed 0 bases from V and 2 bases from J, with 12 bases in between. The CDR3 loop spans 15 amino acids. CDR1 SGDLS and CDR2 YYNGEE come from the germline V gene. The CDR3, as DNA: TGTGCCAGCAGCGTAGATAGGACACCAACCTACGAGCAGTACTTC. Translating gives CASSVDRTPTYEQYF.

This clone is a singleton in its sample. The chain recombines TRBV28 with TRBJ1-1, with D perhaps matching TRBD1 (5 bases). V lost 4 bases, J lost 5 bases, and 11 bases lay in between. This CDR3 comprises 13 residues. The germline CDR1 and CDR2 sequences are MDHEN and SYDVKM. The CDR3: CASSSVWGTEAFF. In nucleotides, the CDR3 is TGTGCCAGCAGTTCTGTCTGGGGGACTGAAGCTTTCTTT.

The V and J genes are TRBV7-3 and TRBJ2-3; 8 bases agree with TRBD1. In germline, CDR1 is SGHTA, CDR2 FQGTGA. The J segment lost 4 bases and the V segment lost 1 base, leaving 7 bases of the junction unmatched. The CDR3 covers 16 residues. CDR3 nucleotide sequence: TGTGCCAGCAGCTTAAGGGCAGGGGGCAGCGCAGATACGCAGTATTTT. Its protein product is CASSLRAGGSADTQYF.

The chain recombines TRBV2 with TRBJ1-4; the match to TRBD1 covers 10 bases. Losses at the gene ends were 6 bases for V and 6 bases for J; bases not matched to a gene: 19. The CDR3 consists of 19 residues. CDR1 is SNHLY, CDR2 FYNNEI, per germline. CDR3 sequence: CASSRPSSRDRGGHEKLFF. DNA for the CDR3: TGTGCCAGCAGCCGTCCCTCCTCACGGGACAGGGGTGGCCATGAAAAACTGTTTTTT.

The chain joins TRBV9 to TRBJ1-1; D gene ambiguous. Between the trimmed V and J ends, which lost 0 bases and 8 bases, there was a span of 11 bases. The CDR3 sequence is 13 residues long. Germline V gene data show CDR1 as SGDLS and CDR2 as YYNGEE. CDR3 DNA sequence: TGTGCCAGCAGCGTAGGGGCGGGTGGCGAAGCTTTCTTT. Protein sequence: CASSVGAGGEAFF.

The J gene is TRBJ1-2, the V gene TRBV7-9; D is uncertain. CDR1 and CDR2 (germline): SEHNR, FQNEAQ (reference sequence). Trimming took off 5 bases at V and 3 bases at J, with 10 bases between the two ends. The CDR3 has 13 residues. The CDR3 spells CASSLPLDYGYTF. CDR3 nucleotides: TGTGCCAGCAGCCTCCCTCTTGACTATGGCTACACCTTC.

The chain uses TRBV2 and TRBJ1-2; D may be TRBD1 (5 bases). In germline, CDR1 is SNHLY, CDR2 FYNNEI. V gave up 8 bases and J gave up 3 bases, with 13 bases separating them. The CDR3 is 13 amino acids. CDR3 coding DNA: TGTGCCAGCTTTTCGGGGGGACACTATGGCTACACCTTC. Amino acid sequence: CASFSGGHYGYTF.

Points on this clone: At the DNA level, this CDR3 is encoded by other sequences in the same sample as well. The V call is TRBV4-3, the J call TRBJ2-7; 7 bases map to TRBD1. CDR1 is LGHNA and CDR2 is YSLEER in the germline V gene. Germline trimming cut 0 bases from V and 2 bases from J; bases unmatched to any gene: 4. The CDR3 is made up of 15 amino acids. This chain's CDR3 is CASSQEGGGTYEQYF. CDR3 DNA: TGCGCCAGCAGCCAAGAAGGGGGCGGAACCTACGAGCAGTACTTC.

The chain is built from TRBV7-3 and TRBJ2-6; D might be TRBD2 (5 bases). Trimming shortened V by 5 bases and J by 2 bases, and 16 bases separated the two germline ends. The CDR3 loop spans 17 amino acids. From germline, CDR1 is SGHTA and CDR2 FQGTGA. CDR3 sequence: CASSPSWGAAGANVLTF. As DNA, the CDR3 is TGTGCCAGCAGCCCCTCTTGGGGAGCCGCTGGGGCCAACGTCCTGACTTTC.

The chain combines TRBV11-3 with TRBJ2-1; D unresolved. V shed 5 bases and J shed 0 bases, with 8 bases lying between them. There are 14 residues in the CDR3. CDR1 and CDR2 (germline): SGHNT, YENEEA. CDR3 in DNA: TGTGCCAGCAGCCCCGGTAGCTCCTACAATGAGCAGTTCTTC. It is translated as CASSPGSSYNEQFF.

This sequence joins TRBV28 and TRBJ2-7; 7 bases agree with TRBD1. CDR3 length: 16 residues. The germline gives CDR1 MDHEN, CDR2 SYDVKM. V lost 6 bases to trimming and J lost 4 bases; unmatched junction nucleotides: 15. The chain's CDR3 is CASREHRGSLGYEQYF. As DNA, the CDR3 is TGTGCCAGCAGAGAACACAGGGGATCTCTAGGTTACGAGCAGTACTTC.